This TCR beta chain is from a study of cytomegalovirus exposure and HLA in healthy donors. Comment on this clone: Antigen specificity is unknown.

The CDR3 runs 13 residues. V lost 5 bases, J lost 5 bases, and 10 bases lay in between. Germline assignment: CDR1 MNHEY and CDR2 SMNVEV (reference sequence). Profiled with immunoSEQ multiplex PCR; TCRdb holds only in-frame clones, not every one. This repertoire shows roughly 64,000 clones, about 95% found once; its top ten account for under 6.5%. Whole-study findings and limits: Researchers reported that three CMV-associated chains were confirmed in vitro as CMV antigen-specific.

This chain connects TRBV27 to TRBJ1-5; the D is unclear. The sample was PBMCs. The receptor's source is a woman in her late teens or twenties in good health and CMV-seropositive. Here the CDR3 reads CASSRDFYQPQHF. In DNA, the CDR3 is TGTGCCAGCAGTAGAGACTTCTATCAGCCCCAGCATTTT.